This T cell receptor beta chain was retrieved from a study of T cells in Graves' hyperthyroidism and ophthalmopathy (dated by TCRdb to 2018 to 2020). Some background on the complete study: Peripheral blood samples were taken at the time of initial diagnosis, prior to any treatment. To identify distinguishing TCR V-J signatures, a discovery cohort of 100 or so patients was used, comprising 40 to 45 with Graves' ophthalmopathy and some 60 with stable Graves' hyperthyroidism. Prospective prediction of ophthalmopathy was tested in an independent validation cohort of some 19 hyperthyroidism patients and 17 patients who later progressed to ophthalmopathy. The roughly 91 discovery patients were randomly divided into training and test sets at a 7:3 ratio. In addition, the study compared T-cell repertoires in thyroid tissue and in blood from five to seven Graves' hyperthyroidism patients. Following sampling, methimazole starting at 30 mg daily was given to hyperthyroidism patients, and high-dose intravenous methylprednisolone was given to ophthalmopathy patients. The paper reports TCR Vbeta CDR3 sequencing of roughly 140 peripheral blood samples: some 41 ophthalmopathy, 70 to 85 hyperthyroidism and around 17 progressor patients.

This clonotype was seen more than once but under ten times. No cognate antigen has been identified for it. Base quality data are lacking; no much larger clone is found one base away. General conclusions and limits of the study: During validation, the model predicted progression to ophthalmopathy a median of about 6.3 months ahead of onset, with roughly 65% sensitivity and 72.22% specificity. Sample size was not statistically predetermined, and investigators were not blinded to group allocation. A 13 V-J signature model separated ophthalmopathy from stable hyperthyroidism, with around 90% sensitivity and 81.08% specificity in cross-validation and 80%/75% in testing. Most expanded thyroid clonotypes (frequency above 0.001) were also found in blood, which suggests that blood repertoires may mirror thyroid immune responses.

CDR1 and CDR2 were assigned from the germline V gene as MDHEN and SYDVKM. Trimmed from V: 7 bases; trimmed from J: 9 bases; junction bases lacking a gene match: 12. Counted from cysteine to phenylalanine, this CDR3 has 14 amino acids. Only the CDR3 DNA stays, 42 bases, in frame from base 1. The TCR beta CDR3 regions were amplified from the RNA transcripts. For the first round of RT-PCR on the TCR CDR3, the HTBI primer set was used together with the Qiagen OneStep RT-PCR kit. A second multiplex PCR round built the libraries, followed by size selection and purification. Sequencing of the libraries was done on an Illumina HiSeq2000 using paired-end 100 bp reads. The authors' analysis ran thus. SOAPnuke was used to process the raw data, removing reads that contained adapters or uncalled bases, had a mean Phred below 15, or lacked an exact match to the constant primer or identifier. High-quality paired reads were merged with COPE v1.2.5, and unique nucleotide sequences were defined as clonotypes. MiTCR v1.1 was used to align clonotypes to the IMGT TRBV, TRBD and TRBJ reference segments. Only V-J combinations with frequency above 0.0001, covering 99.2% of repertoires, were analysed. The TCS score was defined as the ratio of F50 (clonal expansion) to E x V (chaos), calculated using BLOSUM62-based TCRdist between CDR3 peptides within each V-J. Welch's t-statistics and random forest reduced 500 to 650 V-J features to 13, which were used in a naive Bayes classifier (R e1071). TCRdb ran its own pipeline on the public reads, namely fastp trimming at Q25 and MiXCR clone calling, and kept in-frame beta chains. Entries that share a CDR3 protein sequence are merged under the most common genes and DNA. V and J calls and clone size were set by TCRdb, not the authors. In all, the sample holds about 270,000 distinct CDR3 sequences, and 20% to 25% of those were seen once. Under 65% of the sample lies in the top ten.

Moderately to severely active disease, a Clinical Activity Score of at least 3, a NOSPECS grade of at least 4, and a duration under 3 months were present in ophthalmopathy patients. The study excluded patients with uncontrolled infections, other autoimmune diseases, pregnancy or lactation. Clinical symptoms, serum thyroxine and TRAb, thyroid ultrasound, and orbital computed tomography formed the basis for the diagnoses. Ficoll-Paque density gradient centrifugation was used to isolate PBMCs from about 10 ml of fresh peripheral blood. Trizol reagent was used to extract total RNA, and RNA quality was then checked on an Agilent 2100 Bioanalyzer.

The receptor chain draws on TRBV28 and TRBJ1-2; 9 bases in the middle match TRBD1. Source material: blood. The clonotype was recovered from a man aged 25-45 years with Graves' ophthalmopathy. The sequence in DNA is TGTGCCAGCACCCGTCGAACAGGGGGCGCGCGCTACACCTTC. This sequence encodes CASTRRTGGARYTF.